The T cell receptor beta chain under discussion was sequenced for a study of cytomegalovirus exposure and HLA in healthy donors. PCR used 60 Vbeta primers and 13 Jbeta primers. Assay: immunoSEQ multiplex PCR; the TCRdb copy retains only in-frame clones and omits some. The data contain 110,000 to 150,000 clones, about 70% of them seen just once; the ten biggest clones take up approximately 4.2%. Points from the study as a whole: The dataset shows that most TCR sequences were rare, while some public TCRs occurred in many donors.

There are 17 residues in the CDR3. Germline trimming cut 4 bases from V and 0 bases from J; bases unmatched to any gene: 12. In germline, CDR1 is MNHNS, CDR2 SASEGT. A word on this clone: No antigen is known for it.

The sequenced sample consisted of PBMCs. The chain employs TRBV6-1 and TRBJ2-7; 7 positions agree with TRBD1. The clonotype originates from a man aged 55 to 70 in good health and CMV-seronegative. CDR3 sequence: CASSGNVLGQYSYEQYF. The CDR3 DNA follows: TGTGCCAGCAGTGGTAATGTATTGGGACAGTACTCCTACGAGCAGTACTTC.